A selection of T cell receptor beta chains follows, all from one sample in a study of regulatory T cells in long-lasting Graves disease. A single record per CDR3 protein comes from TCRdb applying MiXCR to the multiplex PCR reads. The sample includes 350,000 to 450,000 distinct CDR3 sequences, 12% of them seen just once. This sample also appeared in a second study, on T cells in Graves' hyperthyroidism and ophthalmopathy.

The material sequenced was peripheral blood mononuclear cells (PBMCs), taken at new diagnosis, from a patient treated with antithyroid drugs. Every receptor here comes from a woman under 30 with Graves disease. CDR3s include the opening cysteine and the closing phenylalanine or tryptophan. A D gene is named only where the DNA matches it firmly. A row's size may be missing; if present it is once, few, many or a size class.

>TRBV5-6|many|TRBJ1-2|NA
CASSLDWDRHGYTF
TGTGCCAGCAGCCTGGATTGGGACCGACATGGCTACACCTTC
>TRBV7-9|many|TRBJ2-1|NA
CASSPANWGIDEQFF
TGTGCCAGCAGCCCCGCCAATTGGGGGATAGATGAGCAGTTCTTC
>TRBV20-1|many|TRBJ2-5|NA
CSARVLSRVEETQYF
TGCAGTGCTAGAGTGCTTAGCAGGGTAGAAGAGACCCAGTACTTC
>TRBV20-1|many|TRBJ1-1|NA
CSARETITPNTEAFF
TGCAGTGCTAGAGAAACTATAACACCAAACACTGAAGCTTTCTTT
>TRBV20-1|NA|TRBJ1-5|TRBD1
CSARDWGMDRGHGNQPQHF
TGCAGTGCTAGGGATTGGGGGATGGACAGGGGGCATGGGAATCAGCCCCAGCATTTT
>TRBV12-5|many|TRBJ2-1|TRBD2
CASGLFGLAGGAYNEQFF
TGTGCTAGTGGTTTATTCGGACTAGCGGGGGGGGCCTACAATGAGCAGTTCTTC
>TRBV20-1|NA|TRBJ2-3|TRBD2
CSAREAGVVQEYF
TGCAGTGCTAGAGAGGCGGGAGTAGTACAGGAGTATTTT
>TRBV28|many|TRBJ2-3|NA
CASSFGADTQYF
TGTGCCAGCAGTTTTGGGGCGGATACGCAGTATTTT
>TRBV5-1|many|TRBJ2-1|TRBD2
CASSRSGGRAGDEQFF
TGCGCGAGTAGTCGCAGTGGCGGGAGGGCCGGGGATGAGCAGTTCTTC
>TRBV5-1|few|TRBJ1-2|NA
CASSLIYEGPSYGYTF
TGCGCCAGCAGCTTGATTTACGAGGGACCTTCGTATGGCTACACCTTC
>TRBV18|NA|TRBJ2-2|NA
CASSGPRPNTGELFF
TGTGCCAGCTCAGGGCCCAGACCGAACACCGGGGAGCTGTTTTTT
>TRBV30|NA|TRBJ1-2|TRBD1
CAWKTGIAAYGYTF
TGTGCCTGGAAGACAGGGATCGCGGCCTATGGCTACACCTTC
>TRBV24-1|NA|TRBJ1-3|NA
CATSDVRDAGNTIYF
TGTGCCACCAGTGATGTCCGGGACGCTGGAAACACCATATATTTT
>TRBV27|once|TRBJ2-7|TRBD1
CASSPRDRVWEQYF
TGTGCCAGCAGTCCCCGGGACAGGGTGTGGGAGCAGTACTTC
>TRBV29-1|few|TRBJ2-7|TRBD1
CSVTRTGGGTEQYF
TGCAGCGTTACCCGGACAGGTGGAGGTACCGAGCAGTACTTC
>TRBV20-1|NA|TRBJ2-7|TRBD2
CSARLAGGVSEQYF
TGCAGTGCTAGACTAGCGGGAGGAGTCAGCGAGCAGTACTTC
>TRBV12-3/TRBV12-4|many|TRBJ1-1|TRBD1
CASSFRTGGGTEAFF
TGTGCCAGCAGTTTTAGAACAGGGGGAGGCACTGAAGCTTTCTTT
>TRBV5-1|NA|TRBJ1-1|TRBD1
CASSLYVDRQREAFF
TGCGCCAGCAGCTTATATGTGGACAGGCAAAGAGAAGCTTTCTTT
>TRBV10-3|NA|TRBJ1-5|NA
CAIRGNRNQPQHF
TGTGCCATCAGAGGGAATAGAAATCAGCCCCAGCATTTT
>TRBV30|NA|TRBJ2-5|TRBD1
CAWSGGQGAYF
TGTGCCTGGAGTGGGGGACAGGGGGCCTACTTC
>TRBV10-3|NA|TRBJ2-5|TRBD1
CAIRETGGNGETQYF
TGTGCCATCAGAGAGACAGGGGGCAACGGAGAGACCCAGTACTTC
>TRBV12-5|many|TRBJ2-1|TRBD1
CASEKRGGQGGNEQFF
TGTGCTAGTGAAAAACGAGGGGGACAGGGGGGCAATGAGCAGTTCTTC
>TRBV28|many|TRBJ2-7|TRBD2
CATGLAGAYEQYF
TGTGCCACCGGACTAGCGGGGGCCTACGAGCAGTACTTC
>TRBV9|NA|TRBJ1-1|NA
CASSDQPRRGKPYTEAFF
TGTGCCAGCAGCGACCAGCCCCGCCGGGGAAAACCATACACTGAAGCTTTCTTT
>TRBV20-1|many|TRBJ1-3|TRBD1
CSATDREGTGNTIYF
TGCAGTGCTACCGACAGGGAAGGCACCGGAAACACCATATATTTT
>TRBV7-2|many|TRBJ1-1|NA
CASRGGDTEAFF
TGTGCCAGCAGGGGTGGGGACACTGAAGCTTTCTTT
>TRBV4-3|NA|TRBJ2-6|NA
CASSGWGRFQLSGANVLTF
TGCGCCAGCAGCGGGTGGGGGCGTTTTCAACTCTCTGGGGCCAACGTCCTGACTTTC
>TRBV7-2|few|TRBJ2-5|TRBD1
CASRPTGGRETQYF
TGTGCCAGCAGACCTACAGGGGGTCGGGAGACCCAGTACTTC
>TRBV6-2/TRBV6-3|many|TRBJ2-2|TRBD1
CASSSGTAVNTGELFF
TGTGCCAGCAGTTCCGGGACAGCCGTGAACACCGGGGAGCTGTTTTTT
>TRBV7-9|many|TRBJ2-3|NA
CASSLVGGSADTQYF
TGTGCCAGCAGCTTAGTTGGGGGGAGCGCAGATACGCAGTATTTT
>TRBV19|many|TRBJ1-2|TRBD1
CASNPRGQMVGYTF
TGTGCCAGTAATCCCAGGGGACAGATGGTCGGCTACACCTTC
>TRBV20-1|many|TRBJ2-1|NA
CSAREVLEFNEQFF
TGCAGTGCTAGAGAGGTACTAGAGTTCAATGAGCAGTTCTTC
>TRBV11-2|many|TRBJ2-2|NA
CASSLGGGSHTGELFF
TGTGCCAGCAGCTTGGGGGGGGGCAGTCACACCGGGGAGCTGTTTTTT
>TRBV9|many|TRBJ2-5|TRBD1
CASSVDGGQGMETQYF
TGTGCCAGCAGCGTAGACGGAGGACAGGGCATGGAGACCCAGTACTTC
>TRBV4-1|many|TRBJ1-2|NA
CASSQVYISRLGAYGYTF
TGCGCCAGCAGCCAAGTGTATATTAGCCGCCTAGGGGCTTATGGCTACACCTTC
>TRBV27|NA|TRBJ1-2|NA
CASSSNLDRPNYGYTF
TGTGCCAGCAGTTCCAACCTGGACAGACCGAACTATGGCTACACCTTC
>TRBV4-3|few|TRBJ2-7|NA
CASSRFGGQLSYEQYF
TGCGCCAGCAGCCGCTTTGGAGGACAGCTTTCCTACGAGCAGTACTTC
>TRBV12-3/TRBV12-4|many|TRBJ2-5|TRBD1
CASTRDRGETQYF
TGTGCCAGCACTCGTGACAGGGGAGAGACCCAGTACTTC
>TRBV12-3/TRBV12-4|few|TRBJ1-6|TRBD1
CASSNRGRAGVALHF
TGTGCCAGCAGTAACAGGGGGCGGGCAGGTGTGGCCCTCCACTTT
>TRBV20-1|many|TRBJ2-4|TRBD2
CSARGLAGFENIQYF
TGCAGTGCTCGAGGACTAGCGGGGTTCGAAAACATTCAGTACTTC
>TRBV20-1|few|TRBJ1-5|NA
CSVKREYSNQPQHF
TGCAGTGTTAAACGGGAGTATAGCAATCAGCCCCAGCATTTT
>TRBV2|many|TRBJ2-3|NA
CASSNADTQYF
TGTGCCAGCAGCAACGCAGATACGCAGTATTTT
>TRBV29-1|many|TRBJ2-7|NA
CSVVRQGHYEQYF
TGCAGCGTTGTCCGGCAGGGTCACTACGAGCAGTACTTC